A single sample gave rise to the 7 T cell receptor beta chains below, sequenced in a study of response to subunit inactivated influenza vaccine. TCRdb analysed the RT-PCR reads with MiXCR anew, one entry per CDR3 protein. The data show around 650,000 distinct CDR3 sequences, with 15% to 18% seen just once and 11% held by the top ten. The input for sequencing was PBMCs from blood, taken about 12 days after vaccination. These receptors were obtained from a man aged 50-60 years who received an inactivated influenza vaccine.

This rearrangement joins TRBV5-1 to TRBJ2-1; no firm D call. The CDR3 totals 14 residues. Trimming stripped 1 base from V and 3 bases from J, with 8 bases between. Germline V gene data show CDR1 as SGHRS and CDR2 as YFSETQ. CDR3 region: CASSLSLDYNEQFF. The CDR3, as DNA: TGCGCCAGCAGCTTGTCCCTCGACTACAATGAGCAGTTCTTC. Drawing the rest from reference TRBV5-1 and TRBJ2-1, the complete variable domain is KAGVTQTPRYLIKTRGQQVTLSCSPISGHRSVSWYQQTPGQGLQFLFEYFSETQRNKGNFPGRFSGRQFSNSRSEMNVSTLELGDSALYLCASSLSLDYNEQFFGPGTRLTVL.

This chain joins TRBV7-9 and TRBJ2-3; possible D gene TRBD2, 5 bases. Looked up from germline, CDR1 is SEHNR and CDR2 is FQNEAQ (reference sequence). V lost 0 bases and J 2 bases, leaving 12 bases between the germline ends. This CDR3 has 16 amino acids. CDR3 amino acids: CASSLAPGADTDTQYF. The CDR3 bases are TGTGCCAGCAGCTTAGCCCCCGGAGCGGACACAGATACGCAGTATTTT.

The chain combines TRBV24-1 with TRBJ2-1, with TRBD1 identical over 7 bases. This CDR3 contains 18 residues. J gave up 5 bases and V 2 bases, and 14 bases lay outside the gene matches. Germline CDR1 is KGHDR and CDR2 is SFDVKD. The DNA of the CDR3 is TGTGCCACCAGTGATTCACGGATGACAGGGACCCTAGACAATGAGCAGTTCTTC. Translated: CATSDSRMTGTLDNEQFF.

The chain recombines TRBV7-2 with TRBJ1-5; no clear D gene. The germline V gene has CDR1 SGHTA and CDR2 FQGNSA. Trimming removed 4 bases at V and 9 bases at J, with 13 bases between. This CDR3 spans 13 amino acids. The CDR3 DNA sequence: TGTGCCAGCAGCTCCCGCCCTTCGATGCCCCAGCATTTT. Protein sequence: CASSSRPSMPQHF.

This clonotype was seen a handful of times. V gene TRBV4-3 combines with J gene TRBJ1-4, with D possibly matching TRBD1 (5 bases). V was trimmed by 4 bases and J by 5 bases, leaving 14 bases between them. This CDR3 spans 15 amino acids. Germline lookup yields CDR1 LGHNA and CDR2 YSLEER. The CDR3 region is CASSLLGAGNEKLFF. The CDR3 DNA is TGCGCCAGCAGCCTACTCGGGGCCGGGAATGAAAAACTGTTTTTT.

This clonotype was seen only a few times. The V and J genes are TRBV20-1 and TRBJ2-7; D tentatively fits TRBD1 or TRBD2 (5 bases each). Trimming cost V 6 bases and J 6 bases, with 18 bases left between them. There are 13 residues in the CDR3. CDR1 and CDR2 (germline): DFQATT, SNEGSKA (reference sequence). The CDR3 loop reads CSAPGIGLGEQYF. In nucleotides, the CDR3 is TGCAGTGCCCCAGGGATAGGACTGGGCGAGCAGTACTTC.

The CDR3 coding sequence is TGTGCCAGCAGCAAAGACATCTTGAGGGACAATCAAGAGACCCAGTACTTC. This sequence encodes CASSKDILRDNQETQYF. This chain joins TRBV21-1 and TRBJ2-5; the DNA was not compared with TRBD1, the D call given in the table. TRBV21-1 represents a pseudogene. There are 17 residues in the CDR3.